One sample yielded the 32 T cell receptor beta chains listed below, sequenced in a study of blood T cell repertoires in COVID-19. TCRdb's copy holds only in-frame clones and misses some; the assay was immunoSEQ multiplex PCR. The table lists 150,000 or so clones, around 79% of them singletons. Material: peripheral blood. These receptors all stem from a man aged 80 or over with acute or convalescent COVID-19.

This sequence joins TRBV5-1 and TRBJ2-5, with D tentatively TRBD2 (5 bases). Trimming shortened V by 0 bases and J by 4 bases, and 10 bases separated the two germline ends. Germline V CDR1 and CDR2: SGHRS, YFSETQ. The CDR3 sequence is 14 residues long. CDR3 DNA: TGCGCCAGCAGCTTGGAGCTAGCTACAGAGACCCAGTACTTC. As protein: CASSLELATETQYF.

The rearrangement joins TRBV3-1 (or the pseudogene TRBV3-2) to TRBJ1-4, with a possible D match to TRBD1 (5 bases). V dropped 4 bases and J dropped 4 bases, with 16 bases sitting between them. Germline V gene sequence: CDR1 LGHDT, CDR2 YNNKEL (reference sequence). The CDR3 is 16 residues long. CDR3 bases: TGTGCCAGCAGCCCGTCGGGAGGGGTCGGTAATGAAAAACTGTTTTTT. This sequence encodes CASSPSGGVGNEKLFF.

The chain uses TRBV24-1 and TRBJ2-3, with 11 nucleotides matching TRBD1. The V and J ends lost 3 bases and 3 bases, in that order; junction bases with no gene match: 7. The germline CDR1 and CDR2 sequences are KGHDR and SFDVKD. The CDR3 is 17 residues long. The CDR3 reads CATSDAGTGGWTDTQYF. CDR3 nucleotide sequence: TGTGCCACCAGTGATGCCGGGACAGGGGGTTGGACAGATACGCAGTATTTT.

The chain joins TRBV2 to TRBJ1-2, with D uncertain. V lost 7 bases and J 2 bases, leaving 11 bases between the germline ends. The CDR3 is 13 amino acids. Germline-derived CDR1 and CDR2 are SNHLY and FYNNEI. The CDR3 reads CASTREVNYGYTF. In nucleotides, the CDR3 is TGTGCCAGCACCCGGGAGGTGAACTATGGCTACACCTTC.

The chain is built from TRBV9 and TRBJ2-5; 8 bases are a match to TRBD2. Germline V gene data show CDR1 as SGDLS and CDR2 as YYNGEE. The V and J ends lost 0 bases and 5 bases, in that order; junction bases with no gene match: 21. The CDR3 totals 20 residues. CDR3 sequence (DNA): TGTGCCAGCAGCGTAGACGGAGTCGGGGGGGCTGGCGGGTTGATGGAGACCCAGTACTTC. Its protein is CASSVDGVGGAGGLMETQYF.

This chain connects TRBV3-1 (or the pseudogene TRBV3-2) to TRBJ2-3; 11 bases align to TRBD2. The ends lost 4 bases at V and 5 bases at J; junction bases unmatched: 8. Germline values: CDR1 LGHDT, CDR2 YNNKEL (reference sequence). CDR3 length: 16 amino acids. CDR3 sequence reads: CASSPTSGGFEDTQYF. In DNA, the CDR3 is TGTGCCAGCAGCCCAACTAGCGGGGGCTTTGAAGATACGCAGTATTTT.

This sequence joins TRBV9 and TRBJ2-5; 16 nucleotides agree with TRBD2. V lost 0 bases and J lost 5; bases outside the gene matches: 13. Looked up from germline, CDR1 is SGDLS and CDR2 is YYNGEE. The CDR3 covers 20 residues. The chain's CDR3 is CASSVEAGLAGGPLGETQYF. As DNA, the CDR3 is TGTGCCAGCAGCGTAGAGGCGGGACTAGCGGGGGGGCCCCTTGGGGAGACCCAGTACTTC.

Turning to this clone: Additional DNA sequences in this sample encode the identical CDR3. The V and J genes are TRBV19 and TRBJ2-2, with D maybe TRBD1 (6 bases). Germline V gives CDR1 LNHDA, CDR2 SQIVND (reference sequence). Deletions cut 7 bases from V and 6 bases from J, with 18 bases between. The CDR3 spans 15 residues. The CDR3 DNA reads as TGTGCCAGTAACAACGCCCAGGGGTGGCCCGGGGAGCTGTTTTTT. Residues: CASNNAQGWPGELFF.

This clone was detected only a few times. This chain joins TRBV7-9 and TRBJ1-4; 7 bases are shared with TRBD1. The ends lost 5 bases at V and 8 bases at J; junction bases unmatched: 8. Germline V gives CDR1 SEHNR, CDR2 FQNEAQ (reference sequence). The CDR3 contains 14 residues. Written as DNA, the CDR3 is TGTGCCAGCAGCACGAGGGGGCTAGGCGAAAAACTGTTTTTT. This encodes CASSTRGLGEKLFF.

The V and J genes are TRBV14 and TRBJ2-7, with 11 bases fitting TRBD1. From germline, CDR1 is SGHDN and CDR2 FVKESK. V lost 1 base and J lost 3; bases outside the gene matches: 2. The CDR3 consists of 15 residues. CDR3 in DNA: TGTGCCAGCAGCCAAGGGGGACAGGGGGGCTACGAGCAGTACTTC. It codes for CASSQGGQGGYEQYF.

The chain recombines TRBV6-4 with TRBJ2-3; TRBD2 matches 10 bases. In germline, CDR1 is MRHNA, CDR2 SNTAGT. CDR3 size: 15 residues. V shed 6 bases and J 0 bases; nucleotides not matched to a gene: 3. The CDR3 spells CASRTSGASTDTQYF. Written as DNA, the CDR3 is TGTGCCAGCAGAACTAGCGGGGCTAGCACAGATACGCAGTATTTT.

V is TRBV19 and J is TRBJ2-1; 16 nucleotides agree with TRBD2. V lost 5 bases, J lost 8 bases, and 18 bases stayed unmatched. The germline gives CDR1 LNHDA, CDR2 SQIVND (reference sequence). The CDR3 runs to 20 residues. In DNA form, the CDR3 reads TGTGCCAGTAGTCCGAGGGCGTTGGGACTAGCGGGGGGGCGGCTCGATGAGCAGTTCTTC. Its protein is CASSPRALGLAGGRLDEQFF.

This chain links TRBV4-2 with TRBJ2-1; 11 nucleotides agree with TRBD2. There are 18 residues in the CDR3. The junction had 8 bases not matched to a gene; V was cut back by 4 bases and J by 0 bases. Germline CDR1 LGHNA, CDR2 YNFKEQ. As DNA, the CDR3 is TGTGCCAGCAGCCCTACTAGCGGGGGCCTAAGCTCCTACAATGAGCAGTTCTTC. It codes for CASSPTSGGLSSYNEQFF.

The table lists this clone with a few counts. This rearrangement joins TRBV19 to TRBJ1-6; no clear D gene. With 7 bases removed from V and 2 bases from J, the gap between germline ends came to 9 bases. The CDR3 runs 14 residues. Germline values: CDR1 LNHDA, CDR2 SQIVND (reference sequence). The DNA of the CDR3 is TGTGCCAGTATCGGAGGGCCCTATAATTCACCCCTCCACTTT. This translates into CASIGGPYNSPLHF. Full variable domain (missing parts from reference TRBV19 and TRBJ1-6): DGGITQSPKYLFRKEGQNVTLSCEQNLNHDAMYWYRQDPGQGLRLIYYSQIVNDFQKGDIAEGYSVSREKKESFPLTVTSAQKNPTAFYLCASIGGPYNSPLHFGNGTRLTVT.

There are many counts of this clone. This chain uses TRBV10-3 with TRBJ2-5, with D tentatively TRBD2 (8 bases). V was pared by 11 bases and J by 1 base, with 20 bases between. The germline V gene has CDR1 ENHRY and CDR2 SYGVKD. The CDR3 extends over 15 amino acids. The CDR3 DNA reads TGTGCCGCCCAGGGGGTAGCGGGGTCCCAAGAGACCCAGTACTTC. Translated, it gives CAAQGVAGSQETQYF.

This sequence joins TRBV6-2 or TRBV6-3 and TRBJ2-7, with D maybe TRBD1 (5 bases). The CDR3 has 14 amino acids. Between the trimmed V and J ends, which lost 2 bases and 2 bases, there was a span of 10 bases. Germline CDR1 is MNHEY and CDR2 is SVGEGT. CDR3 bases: TGTGCCAGCAGTTACCCCGACAGAACCTACGAGCAGTACTTC. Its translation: CASSYPDRTYEQYF.

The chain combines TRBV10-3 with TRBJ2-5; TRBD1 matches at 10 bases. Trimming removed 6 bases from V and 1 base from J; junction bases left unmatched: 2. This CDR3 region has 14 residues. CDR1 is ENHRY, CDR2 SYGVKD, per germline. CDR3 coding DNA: TGTGCCATCAGAAGGGACAGGGGCCAAGAGACCCAGTACTTC. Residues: CAIRRDRGQETQYF.

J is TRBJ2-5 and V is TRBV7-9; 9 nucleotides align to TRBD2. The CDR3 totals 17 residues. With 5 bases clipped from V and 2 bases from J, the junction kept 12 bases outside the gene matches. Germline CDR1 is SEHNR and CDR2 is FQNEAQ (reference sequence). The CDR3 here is CASSQAAASGKQETQYF. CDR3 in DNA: TGTGCCAGCAGCCAGGCGGCGGCTAGCGGGAAACAAGAGACCCAGTACTTC.

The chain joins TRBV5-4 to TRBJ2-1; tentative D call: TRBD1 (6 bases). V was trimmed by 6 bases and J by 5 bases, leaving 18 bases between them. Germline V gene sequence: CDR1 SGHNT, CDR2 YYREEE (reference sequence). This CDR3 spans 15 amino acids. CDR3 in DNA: TGTGCCAGCACTATAGCTCGAGGGGGAAACAATGAGCAGTTCTTC. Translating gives CASTIARGGNNEQFF.

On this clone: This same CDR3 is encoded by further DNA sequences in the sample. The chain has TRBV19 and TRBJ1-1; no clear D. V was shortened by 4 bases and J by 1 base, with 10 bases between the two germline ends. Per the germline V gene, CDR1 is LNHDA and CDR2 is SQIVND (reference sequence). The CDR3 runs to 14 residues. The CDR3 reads CASSTGLGNTEAFF. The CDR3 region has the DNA TGTGCCAGTAGTACAGGCCTTGGGAACACTGAAGCTTTCTTT.

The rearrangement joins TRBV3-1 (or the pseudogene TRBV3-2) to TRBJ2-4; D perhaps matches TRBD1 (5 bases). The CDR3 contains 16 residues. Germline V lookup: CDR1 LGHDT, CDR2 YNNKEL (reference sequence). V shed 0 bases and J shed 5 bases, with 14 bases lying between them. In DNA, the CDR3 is TGTGCCAGCAGCCAAGAAGGGGCAGGGTTTGAAAACATTCAGTACTTC. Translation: CASSQEGAGFENIQYF.

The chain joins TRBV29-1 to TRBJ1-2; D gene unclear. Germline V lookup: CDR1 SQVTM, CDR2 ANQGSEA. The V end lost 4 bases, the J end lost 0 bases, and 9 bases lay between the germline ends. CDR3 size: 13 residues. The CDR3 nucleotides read TGCAGCGTTGGGGCGGGAGCTAACTATGGCTACACCTTC. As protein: CSVGAGANYGYTF.

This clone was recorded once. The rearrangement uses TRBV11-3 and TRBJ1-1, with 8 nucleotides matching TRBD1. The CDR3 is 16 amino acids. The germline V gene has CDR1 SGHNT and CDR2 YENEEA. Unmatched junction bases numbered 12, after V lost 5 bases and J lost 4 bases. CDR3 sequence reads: CASSLSQGAGSTEAFF. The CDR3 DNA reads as TGTGCCAGCAGCCTTAGTCAGGGGGCCGGGAGCACTGAAGCTTTCTTT.

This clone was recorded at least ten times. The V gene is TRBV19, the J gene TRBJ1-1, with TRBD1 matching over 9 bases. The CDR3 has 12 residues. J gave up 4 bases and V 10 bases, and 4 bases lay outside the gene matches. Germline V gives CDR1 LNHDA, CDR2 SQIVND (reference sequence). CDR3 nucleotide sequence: TGTGCCACAGACAGGGGGAGCACTGAAGCTTTCTTT. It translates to CATDRGSTEAFF.

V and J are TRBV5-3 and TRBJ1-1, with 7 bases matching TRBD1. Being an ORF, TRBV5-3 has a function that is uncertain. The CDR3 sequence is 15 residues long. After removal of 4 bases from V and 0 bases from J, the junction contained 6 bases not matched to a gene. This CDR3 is CARSKMTGMNTEAFF. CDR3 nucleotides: TGTGCCAGAAGCAAAATGACAGGGATGAACACTGAAGCTTTCTTT.

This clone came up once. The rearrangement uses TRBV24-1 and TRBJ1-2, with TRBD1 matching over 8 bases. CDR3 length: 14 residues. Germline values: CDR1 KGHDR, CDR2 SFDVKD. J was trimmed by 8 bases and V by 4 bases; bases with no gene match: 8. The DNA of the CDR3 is TGTGCCACCAGTGACAGCGGACAGGGTCAGGGCTACACCTTC. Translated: CATSDSGQGQGYTF.

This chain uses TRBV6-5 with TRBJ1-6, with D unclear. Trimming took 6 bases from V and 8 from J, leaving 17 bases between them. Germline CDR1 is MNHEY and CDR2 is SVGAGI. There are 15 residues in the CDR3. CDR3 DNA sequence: TGTGCCAGCAGCCTCCGACAAACTCTGGATTCACCCCTCCACTTT. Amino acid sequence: CASSLRQTLDSPLHF.

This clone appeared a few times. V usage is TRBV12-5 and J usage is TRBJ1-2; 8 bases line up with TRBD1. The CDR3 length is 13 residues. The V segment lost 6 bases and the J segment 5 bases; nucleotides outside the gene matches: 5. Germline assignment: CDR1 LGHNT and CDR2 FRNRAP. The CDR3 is CASGPDRGYGYTF. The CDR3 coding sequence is TGTGCTAGTGGCCCCGACAGGGGTTATGGCTACACCTTC.

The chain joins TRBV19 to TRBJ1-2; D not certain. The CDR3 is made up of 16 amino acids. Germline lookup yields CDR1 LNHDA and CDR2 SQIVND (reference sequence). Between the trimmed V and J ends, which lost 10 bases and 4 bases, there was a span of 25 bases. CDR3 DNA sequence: TGTGCCACTAAACGGGGTGGGGATTCCCTCACCTATGGCTACACCTTC. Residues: CATKRGGDSLTYGYTF. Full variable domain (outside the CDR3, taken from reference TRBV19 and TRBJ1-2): DGGITQSPKYLFRKEGQNVTLSCEQNLNHDAMYWYRQDPGQGLRLIYYSQIVNDFQKGDIAEGYSVSREKKESFPLTVTSAQKNPTAFYLCATKRGGDSLTYGYTFGSGTRLTVV.

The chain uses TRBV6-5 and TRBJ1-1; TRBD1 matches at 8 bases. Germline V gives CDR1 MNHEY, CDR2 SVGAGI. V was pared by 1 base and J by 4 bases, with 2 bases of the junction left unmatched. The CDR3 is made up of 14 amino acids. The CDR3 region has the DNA TGTGCCAGCAGTTACTTTGACAGGGGCACTGAAGCTTTCTTT. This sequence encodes CASSYFDRGTEAFF.

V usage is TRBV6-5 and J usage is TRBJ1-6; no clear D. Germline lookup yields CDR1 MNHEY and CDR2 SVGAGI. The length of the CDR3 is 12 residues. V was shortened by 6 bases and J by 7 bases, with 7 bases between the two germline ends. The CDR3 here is CASSRLNSPLHF. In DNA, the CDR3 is TGTGCCAGCAGCCGACTGAATTCACCCCTCCACTTT.

The CDR3 reads CAWSGRGVTGGGYGYTF. CDR3 in DNA: TGTGCCTGGAGCGGGAGGGGTGTTACAGGGGGCGGCTATGGCTACACCTTC. J is TRBJ1-2 and V is TRBV30, with TRBD1 matching over 9 bases. The CDR3 is made up of 17 amino acids. V lost 3 bases to trimming and J lost 4 bases; unmatched junction nucleotides: 15. CDR1 and CDR2 (germline): GTSNPN, SVGIG (reference sequence).